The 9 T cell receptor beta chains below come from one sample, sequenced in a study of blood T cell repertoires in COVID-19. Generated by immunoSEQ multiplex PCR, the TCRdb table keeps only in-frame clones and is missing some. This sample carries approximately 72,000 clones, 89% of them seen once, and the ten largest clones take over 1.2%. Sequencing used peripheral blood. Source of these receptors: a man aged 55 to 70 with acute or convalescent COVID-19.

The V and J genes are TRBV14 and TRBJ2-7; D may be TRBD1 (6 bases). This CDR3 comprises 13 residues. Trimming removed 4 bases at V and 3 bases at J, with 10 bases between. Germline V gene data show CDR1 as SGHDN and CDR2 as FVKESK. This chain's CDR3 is CASSPKDSYEQYF. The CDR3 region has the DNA TGTGCCAGCAGCCCCAAGGACAGCTACGAGCAGTACTTC.

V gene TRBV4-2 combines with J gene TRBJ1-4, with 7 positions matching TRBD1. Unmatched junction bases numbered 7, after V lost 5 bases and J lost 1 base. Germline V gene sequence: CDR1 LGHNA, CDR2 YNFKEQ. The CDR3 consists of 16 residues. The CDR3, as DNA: TGTGCCAGCAGCTTGCAGGGGGGCGGAACTAATGAAAAACTGTTTTTT. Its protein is CASSLQGGGTNEKLFF.

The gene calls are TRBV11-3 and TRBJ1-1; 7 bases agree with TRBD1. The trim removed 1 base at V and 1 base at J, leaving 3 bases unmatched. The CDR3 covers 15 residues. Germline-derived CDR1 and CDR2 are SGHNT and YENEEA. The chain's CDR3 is CASSLGGTANTEAFF. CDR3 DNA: TGTGCCAGCAGCTTAGGCGGGACAGCGAACACTGAAGCTTTCTTT.

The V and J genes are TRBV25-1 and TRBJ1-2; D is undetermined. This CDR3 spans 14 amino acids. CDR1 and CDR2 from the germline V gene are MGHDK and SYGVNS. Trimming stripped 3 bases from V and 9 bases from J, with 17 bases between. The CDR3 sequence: CASSDTRIFPSYTF. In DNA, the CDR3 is TGTGCCAGCAGTGATACTAGAATATTCCCCAGCTACACCTTC.

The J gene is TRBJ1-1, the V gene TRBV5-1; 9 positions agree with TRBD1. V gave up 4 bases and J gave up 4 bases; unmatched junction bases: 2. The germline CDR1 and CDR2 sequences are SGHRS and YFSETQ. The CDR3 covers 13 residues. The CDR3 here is CASSRGQGTEAFF. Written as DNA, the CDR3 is TGCGCCAGCAGCAGGGGACAGGGCACTGAAGCTTTCTTT.

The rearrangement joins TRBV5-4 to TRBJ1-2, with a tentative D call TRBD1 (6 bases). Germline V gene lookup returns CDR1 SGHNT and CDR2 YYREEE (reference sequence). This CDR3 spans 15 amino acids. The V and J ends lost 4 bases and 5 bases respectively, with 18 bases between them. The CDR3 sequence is CASSVGPGQFYGYTF. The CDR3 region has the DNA TGTGCCAGCAGCGTCGGACCTGGACAGTTTTATGGCTACACCTTC.

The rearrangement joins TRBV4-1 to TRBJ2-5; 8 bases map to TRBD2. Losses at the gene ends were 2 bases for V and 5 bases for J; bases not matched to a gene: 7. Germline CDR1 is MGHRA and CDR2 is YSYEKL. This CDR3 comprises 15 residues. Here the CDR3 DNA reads TGCGCCAGCAGCCAACCGGGACTAGGTGGGGAGACCCAGTACTTC. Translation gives CASSQPGLGGETQYF.

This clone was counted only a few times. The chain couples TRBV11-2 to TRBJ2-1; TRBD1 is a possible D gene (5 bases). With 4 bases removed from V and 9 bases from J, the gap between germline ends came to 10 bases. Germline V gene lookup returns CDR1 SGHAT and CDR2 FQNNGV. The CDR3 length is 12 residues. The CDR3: CASSSHRSEQFF. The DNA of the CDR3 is TGTGCCAGCAGCTCTCACAGGAGTGAGCAGTTCTTC. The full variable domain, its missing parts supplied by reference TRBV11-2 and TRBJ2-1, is EAGVAQSPRYKIIEKRQSVAFWCNPISGHATLYWYQQILGQGPKLLIQFQNNGVVDDSQLPKDRFSAERLKGVDSTLKIQPAKLEDSAVYLCASSSHRSEQFFGPGTRLTVL.

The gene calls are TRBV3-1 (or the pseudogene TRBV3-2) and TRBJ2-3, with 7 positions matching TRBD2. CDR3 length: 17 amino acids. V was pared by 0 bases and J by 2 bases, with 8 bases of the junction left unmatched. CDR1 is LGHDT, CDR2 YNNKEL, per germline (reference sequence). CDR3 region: CASSQDSPSGITDTQYF. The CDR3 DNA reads TGTGCCAGCAGCCAAGATTCGCCTAGCGGAATCACAGATACGCAGTATTTT.